The subject of this entry is one TCR beta chain. Per germline, CDR1 SGHNT and CDR2 YYREEE (reference sequence). Germline trimming cut 0 bases from V and 4 bases from J; bases unmatched to any gene: 7. The CDR3 extends over 16 amino acids. The sample is drawn from a study of cytomegalovirus exposure and HLA in healthy donors. Clones were read by immunoSEQ multiplex PCR, and TCRdb kept only the in-frame ones, dropping some. The sample contains about 150,000 clones, roughly nine tenths of which appear only once. The chain carries TRBV5-4 and TRBJ2-5; 9 nucleotides agree with TRBD2. The origin of this receptor is a woman younger than 35 in good health and CMV-seropositive. The sample comprised PBMCs. This chain's CDR3 is CASSLEGSGSLETQYF. The CDR3 DNA is TGTGCCAGCAGCTTGGAGGGTAGCGGGAGCTTAGAGACCCAGTACTTC.